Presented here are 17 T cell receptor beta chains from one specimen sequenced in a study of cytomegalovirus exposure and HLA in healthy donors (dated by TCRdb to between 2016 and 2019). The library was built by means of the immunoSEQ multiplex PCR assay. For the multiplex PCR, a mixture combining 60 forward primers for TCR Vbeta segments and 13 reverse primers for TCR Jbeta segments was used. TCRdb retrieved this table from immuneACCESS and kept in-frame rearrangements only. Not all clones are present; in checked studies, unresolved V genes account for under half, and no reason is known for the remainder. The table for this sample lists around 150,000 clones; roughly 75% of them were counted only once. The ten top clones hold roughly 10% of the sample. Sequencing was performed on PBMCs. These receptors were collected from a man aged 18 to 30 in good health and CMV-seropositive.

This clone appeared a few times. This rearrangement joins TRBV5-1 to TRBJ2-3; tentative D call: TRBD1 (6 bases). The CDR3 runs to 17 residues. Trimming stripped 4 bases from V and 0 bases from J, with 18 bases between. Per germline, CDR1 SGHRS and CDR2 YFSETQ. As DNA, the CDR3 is TGCGCCAGCAGCCAGGGACAACGGAGTCGGAGCACAGATACGCAGTATTTT. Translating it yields CASSQGQRSRSTDTQYF.

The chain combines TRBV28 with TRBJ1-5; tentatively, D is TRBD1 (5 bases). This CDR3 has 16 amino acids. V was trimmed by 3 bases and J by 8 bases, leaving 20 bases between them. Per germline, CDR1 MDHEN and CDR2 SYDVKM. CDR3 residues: CASSFVQRSSGKPQHF. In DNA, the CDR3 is TGTGCCAGCAGTTTCGTTCAGAGAAGTTCAGGGAAGCCCCAGCATTTT.

CDR3 sequence reads: CASNWRQTYNEQFF. The DNA of the CDR3 is TGTGCCAGCAACTGGAGACAGACCTACAATGAGCAGTTCTTC. The rearrangement links TRBV2 to TRBJ2-1, with TRBD1 as a possible D gene (5 bases). The length of the CDR3 is 14 residues. V was pared by 7 bases and J by 2 bases, with 12 bases between. The germline gives CDR1 SNHLY, CDR2 FYNNEI.

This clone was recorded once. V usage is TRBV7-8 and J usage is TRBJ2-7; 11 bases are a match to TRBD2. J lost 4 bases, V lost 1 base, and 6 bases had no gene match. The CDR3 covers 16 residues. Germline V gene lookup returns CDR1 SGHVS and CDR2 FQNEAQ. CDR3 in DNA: TGTGCCAGCAGCTTAGTAACTACTAGCGGGAGTTACGAGCAGTACTTC. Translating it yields CASSLVTTSGSYEQYF.

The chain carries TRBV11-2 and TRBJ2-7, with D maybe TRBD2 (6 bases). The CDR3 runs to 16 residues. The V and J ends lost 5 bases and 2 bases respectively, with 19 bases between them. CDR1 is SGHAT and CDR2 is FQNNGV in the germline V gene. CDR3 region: CASSGLISLGAYEQYF. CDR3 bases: TGTGCCAGCAGCGGACTAATTTCTCTTGGGGCCTACGAGCAGTACTTC.

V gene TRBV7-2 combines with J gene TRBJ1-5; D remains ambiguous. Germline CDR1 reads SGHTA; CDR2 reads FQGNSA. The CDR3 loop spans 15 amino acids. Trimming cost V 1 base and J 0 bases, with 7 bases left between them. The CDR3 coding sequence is TGTGCCAGCAGCTTAGACAGTTCTAGCAATCAGCCCCAGCATTTT. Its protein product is CASSLDSSSNQPQHF.

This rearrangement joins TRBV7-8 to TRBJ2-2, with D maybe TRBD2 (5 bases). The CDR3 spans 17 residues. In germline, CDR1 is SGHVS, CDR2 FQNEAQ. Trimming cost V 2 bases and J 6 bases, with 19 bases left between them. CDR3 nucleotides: TGTGCCAGCAGCTTAATGGGAAGTACTAGTTTCCCCGGGGAGCTGTTTTTT. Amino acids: CASSLMGSTSFPGELFF.

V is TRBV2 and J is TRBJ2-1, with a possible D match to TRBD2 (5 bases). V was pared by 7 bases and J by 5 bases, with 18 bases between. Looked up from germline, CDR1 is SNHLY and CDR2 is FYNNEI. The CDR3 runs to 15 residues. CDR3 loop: CASKSPKERDNEQFF. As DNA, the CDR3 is TGTGCCAGCAAAAGTCCCAAGGAGAGGGACAATGAGCAGTTCTTC.

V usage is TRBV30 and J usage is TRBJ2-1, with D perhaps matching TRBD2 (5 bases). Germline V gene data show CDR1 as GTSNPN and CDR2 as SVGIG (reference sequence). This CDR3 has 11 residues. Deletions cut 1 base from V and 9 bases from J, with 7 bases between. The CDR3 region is CAWSARGEQFF. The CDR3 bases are TGTGCCTGGAGTGCTCGGGGTGAGCAGTTCTTC.

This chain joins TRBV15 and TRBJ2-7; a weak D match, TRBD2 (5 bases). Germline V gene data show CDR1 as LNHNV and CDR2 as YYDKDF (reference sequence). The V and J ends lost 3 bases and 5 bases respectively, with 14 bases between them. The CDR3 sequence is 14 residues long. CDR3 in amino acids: CATSRDFSYDEQYF. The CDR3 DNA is TGTGCCACCAGCAGGGACTTCTCTTACGACGAGCAGTACTTC. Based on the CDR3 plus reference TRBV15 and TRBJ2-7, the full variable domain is DAMVIQNPRYQVTQFGKPVTLSCSQTLNHNVMYWYQQKSSQAPKLLFHYYDKDFNNEADTPDNFQSRRPNTSFCFLDIRSPGLGDTAMYLCATSRDFSYDEQYFGPGTRLTVT.

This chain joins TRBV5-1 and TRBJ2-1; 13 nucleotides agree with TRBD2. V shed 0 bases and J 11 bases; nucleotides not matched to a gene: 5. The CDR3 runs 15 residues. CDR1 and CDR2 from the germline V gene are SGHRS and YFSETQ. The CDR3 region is CASSLGTSGGEQQFF. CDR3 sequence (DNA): TGCGCCAGCAGCTTGGGGACTAGCGGGGGAGAGCAGCAGTTCTTC.

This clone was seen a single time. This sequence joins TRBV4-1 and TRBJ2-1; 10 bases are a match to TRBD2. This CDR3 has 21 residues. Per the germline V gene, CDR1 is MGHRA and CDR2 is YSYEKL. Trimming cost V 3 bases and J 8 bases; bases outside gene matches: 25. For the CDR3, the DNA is TGCGCCAGCAGCCAGCTCATGAGGAGATACGGACCACTAGCGGGAAGCTATGAGCAGTTCTTC. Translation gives CASSQLMRRYGPLAGSYEQFF.

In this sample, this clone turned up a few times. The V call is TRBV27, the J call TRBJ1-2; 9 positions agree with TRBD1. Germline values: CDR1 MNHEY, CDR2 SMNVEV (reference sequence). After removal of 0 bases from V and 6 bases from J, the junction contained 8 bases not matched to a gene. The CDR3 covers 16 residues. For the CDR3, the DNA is TGTGCCAGCAGTTTATCACGGGGGGGACAGGGCGATGGCTACACCTTC. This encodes CASSLSRGGQGDGYTF.

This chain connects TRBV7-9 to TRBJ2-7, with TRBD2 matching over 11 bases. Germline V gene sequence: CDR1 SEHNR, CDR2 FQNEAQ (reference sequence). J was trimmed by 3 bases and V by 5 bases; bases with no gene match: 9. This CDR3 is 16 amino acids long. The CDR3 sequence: CASSPKLAGAGYEQYF. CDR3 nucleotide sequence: TGTGCCAGCAGCCCGAAACTAGCGGGGGCAGGCTACGAGCAGTACTTC.

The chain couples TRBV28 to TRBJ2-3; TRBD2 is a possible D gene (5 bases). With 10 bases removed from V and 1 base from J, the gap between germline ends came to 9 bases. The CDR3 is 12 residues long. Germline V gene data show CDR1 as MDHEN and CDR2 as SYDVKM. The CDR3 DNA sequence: TGTGCCATTACGAGGGGCACAGATACGCAGTATTTT. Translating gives CAITRGTDTQYF. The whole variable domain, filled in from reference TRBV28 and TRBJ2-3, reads DVKVTQSSRYLVKRTGEKVFLECVQDMDHENMFWYRQDPGLGLRLIYFSYDVKMKEKGDIPEGYSVSREKKERFSLILESASTNQTSMYLCAITRGTDTQYFGPGTRLTVL.

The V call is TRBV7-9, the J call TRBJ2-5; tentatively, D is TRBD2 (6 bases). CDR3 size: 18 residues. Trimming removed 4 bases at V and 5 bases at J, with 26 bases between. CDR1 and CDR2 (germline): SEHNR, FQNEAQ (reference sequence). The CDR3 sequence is CASSSLTVGEATLETQYF. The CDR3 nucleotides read TGTGCCAGCAGCTCACTCACTGTGGGGGAGGCCACCTTGGAGACCCAGTACTTC.

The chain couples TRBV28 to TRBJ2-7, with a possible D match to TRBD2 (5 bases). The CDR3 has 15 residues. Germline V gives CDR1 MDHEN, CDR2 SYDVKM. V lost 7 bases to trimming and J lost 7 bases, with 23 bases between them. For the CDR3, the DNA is TGTGCCAGCAAGGGTAGCGTAGCCTCGTGGATAGAGCAGTACTTC. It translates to CASKGSVASWIEQYF.